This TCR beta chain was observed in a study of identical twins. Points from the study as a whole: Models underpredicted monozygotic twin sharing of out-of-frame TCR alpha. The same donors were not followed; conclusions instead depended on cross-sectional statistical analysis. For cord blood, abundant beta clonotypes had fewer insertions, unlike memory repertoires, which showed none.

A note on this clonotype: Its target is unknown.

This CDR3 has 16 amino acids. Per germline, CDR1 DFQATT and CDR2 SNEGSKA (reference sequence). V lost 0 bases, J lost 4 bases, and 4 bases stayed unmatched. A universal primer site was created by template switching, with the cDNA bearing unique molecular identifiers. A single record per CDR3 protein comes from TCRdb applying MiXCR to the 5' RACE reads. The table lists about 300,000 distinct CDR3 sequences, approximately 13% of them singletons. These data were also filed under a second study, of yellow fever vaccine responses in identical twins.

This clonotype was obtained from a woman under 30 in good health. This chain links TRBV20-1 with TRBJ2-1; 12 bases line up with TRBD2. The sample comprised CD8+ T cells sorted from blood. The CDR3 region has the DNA TGCAGTGCTAGAGACAGGACTAGCGGGGAGTACAATGAGCAGTTCTTC. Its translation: CSARDRTSGEYNEQFF.